Presented here are 21 T cell receptor beta chains from one specimen sequenced in a study of shared clonotypes between healthy human individuals. Data came from immunoSEQ multiplex PCR; TCRdb stores just in-frame clones and leaves some out. This repertoire shows 1 million to 1.3 million clones, approximately 78% found once; its top ten account for 0.55% to 0.7%. Sequencing was carried out using memory CD4+ T cells from PBMCs. Subset meaning: CD45RA-negative fraction. The receptors come from a man between 18 and 29 years old in good health. Some clones in this sample may be carry-over from other donors' samples.

This chain links TRBV28 with TRBJ2-3; TRBD2 is a possible D gene (5 bases). Germline-derived CDR1 and CDR2 are MDHEN and SYDVKM. Trimming shortened V by 5 bases and J by 2 bases, and 14 bases separated the two germline ends. CDR3 size: 15 residues. The CDR3 bases are TGTGCCAGCAGTCCCTTCGAGGGCTACACAGATACGCAGTATTTT. Translating gives CASSPFEGYTDTQYF.

This rearrangement joins TRBV7-9 to TRBJ2-7; TRBD1 is a possible D gene (6 bases). The germline gives CDR1 SEHNR, CDR2 FQNEAQ (reference sequence). V dropped 5 bases and J dropped 5 bases, with 16 bases sitting between them. CDR3 length equals 14 residues. The CDR3 nucleotides read TGTGCCAGCAGCCCATCGGGGAACAGGGACGAGCAGTACTTC. Translation gives CASSPSGNRDEQYF.

The chain carries TRBV27 and TRBJ2-4; D is possibly TRBD1 or TRBD2 (5 bases each). The CDR3 extends over 16 amino acids. Trimming pared 4 bases from V and 4 bases from J, leaving 17 bases between. The V gene's germline CDR1 is MNHEY and CDR2 SMNVEV (reference sequence). CDR3 DNA: TGTGCCAGCAGTTACCGCGTGGGGGTGACAAAAAACATTCAGTACTTC. Its translation: CASSYRVGVTKNIQYF.

The V and J genes are TRBV2 and TRBJ1-1, with D uncertain. CDR1 is SNHLY, CDR2 FYNNEI, per germline. CDR3 size: 14 residues. V lost 5 bases and J lost 1, with 11 bases in between. In DNA form, the CDR3 reads TGTGCCAGCAGTTACATATCCGGGAACACTGAAGCTTTCTTT. Its protein product is CASSYISGNTEAFF.

V usage is TRBV20-1 and J usage is TRBJ2-1; D is tentatively TRBD1 or TRBD2 (6 bases each). This CDR3 has 11 residues. The germline V gene has CDR1 DFQATT and CDR2 SNEGSKA (reference sequence). V was cut by 5 bases and J by 9 bases, with 11 bases left in between. The chain's CDR3 is CSAPKGGEQFF. Here the CDR3 DNA reads TGCAGTGCTCCCAAGGGGGGTGAGCAGTTCTTC.

The chain carries TRBV5-1 and TRBJ2-5, with 12 bases lining up with TRBD2. The germline CDR1 and CDR2 sequences are SGHRS and YFSETQ. The CDR3 length is 16 residues. J gave up 2 bases and V 3 bases, and 5 bases lay outside the gene matches. DNA of the CDR3: TGCGCCAGCAGCTACGGACTAGCGGGGCAACAAGAGACCCAGTACTTC. It encodes CASSYGLAGQQETQYF.

This chain uses TRBV10-2 with TRBJ1-1, with 10 nucleotides matching TRBD1. CDR1 and CDR2 from the germline V gene are WSHSY and SAAADI. V lost 2 bases to trimming and J lost 5 bases; unmatched junction nucleotides: 5. CDR3 length equals 15 residues. CDR3 DNA sequence: TGCGCCAGCAGTGAGCCGGACAGGGGGGGGACTGAAGCTTTCTTT. This encodes CASSEPDRGGTEAFF.

CDR3 bases: TGTGCCAGCAGCTTTTGGGGCGGGAGGGAGTACTTC. Translated, it gives CASSFWGGREYF. This chain links TRBV7-9 with TRBJ2-7; 9 bases fit TRBD2. V lost 3 bases to trimming and J lost 11 bases; unmatched junction nucleotides: 5. Germline V gene sequence: CDR1 SEHNR, CDR2 FQNEAQ (reference sequence). This CDR3 is 12 amino acids long. The full variable domain, its missing parts supplied by reference TRBV7-9 and TRBJ2-7, is DTGVSQNPRHKITKRGQNVTFRCDPISEHNRLYWYRQTLGQGPEFLTYFQNEAQLEKSRLLSDRFSAERPKGSFSTLEIQRTEQGDSAMYLCASSFWGGREYFGPGTRLTVT.

Here the CDR3 reads CASSRQGRPGELFF. CDR3 bases: TGTGCCAGTAGCCGACAGGGGCGGCCCGGGGAGCTGTTTTTT. The rearrangement uses TRBV19 and TRBJ2-2; 8 bases agree with TRBD1. The CDR3 is 14 residues long. Germline V lookup: CDR1 LNHDA, CDR2 SQIVND (reference sequence). V lost 6 bases and J lost 6; bases outside the gene matches: 6.

The chain uses TRBV9 and TRBJ2-1; D is ambiguous. This CDR3 region has 13 residues. Germline lookup yields CDR1 SGDLS and CDR2 YYNGEE. The germline V and J ends were trimmed by 1 base and 4 bases, with 6 bases remaining between them. The CDR3 DNA reads as TGTGCCAGCAGCGTACATGTTTACAATGAGCAGTTCTTC. Amino acids: CASSVHVYNEQFF. Drawing the rest from reference TRBV9 and TRBJ2-1, the complete variable domain is DSGVTQTPKHLITATGQRVTLRCSPRSGDLSVYWYQQSLDQGLQFLIQYYNGEERAKGNILERFSAQQFPDLHSELNLSSLELGDSALYFCASSVHVYNEQFFGPGTRLTVL.

The CDR3 loop is CASSWNAGSLYEQYF. CDR3 DNA: TGTGCCAGCAGTTGGAACGCCGGGAGTTTATACGAGCAGTACTTC. The chain couples TRBV28 to TRBJ2-7; D is possibly TRBD2 (6 bases). This CDR3 has 15 amino acids. The V and J ends lost 4 bases and 4 bases respectively, with 17 bases between them. The germline CDR1 and CDR2 sequences are MDHEN and SYDVKM.

This clone was picked up many times. This chain links TRBV28 with TRBJ2-3; possibly TRBD2 for D (5 bases). The CDR3 contains 11 residues. CDR1 is MDHEN, CDR2 SYDVKM, per germline. The CDR3, as DNA: TGTGCGTTCGGGGGCACAGATACGCAGTATTTT. This translates into CAFGGTDTQYF.

The rearrangement uses TRBV5-1 and TRBJ2-1; 10 nucleotides match TRBD2. V trimming: 4 bases; J trimming: 8 bases; junction bases outside the gene matches: 9. The length of the CDR3 is 15 residues. Germline values: CDR1 SGHRS, CDR2 YFSETQ. CDR3 bases: TGCGCCAGCAGCAGCAGCGGGAGGGCCAGGGATGAGCAGTTCTTC. Translating it yields CASSSSGRARDEQFF.

The genes are TRBV5-1 and TRBJ1-3; no firm D call. Trimming took off 0 bases at V and 4 bases at J, with 11 bases between the two ends. The CDR3 has 15 amino acids. Germline lookup yields CDR1 SGHRS and CDR2 YFSETQ. CDR3 amino acids: CASSLEGMGGNTIYF. CDR3 nucleotide sequence: TGCGCCAGCAGCTTGGAGGGTATGGGAGGAAACACCATATATTTT.

The V call is TRBV2, the J call TRBJ2-5; D may be TRBD2 (6 bases). Germline CDR1 is SNHLY and CDR2 is FYNNEI. Trimming pared 3 bases from V and 2 bases from J, leaving 13 bases between. This CDR3 contains 15 residues. CDR3: CASSDRGTTQETQYF. CDR3 nucleotides: TGTGCCAGCAGTGATCGGGGGACCACACAAGAGACCCAGTACTTC.

The J gene is TRBJ2-3, the V gene TRBV28; the D is unclear. V was trimmed by 6 bases and J by 3 bases, leaving 13 bases between them. This CDR3 contains 14 residues. CDR1 and CDR2 from the germline V gene are MDHEN and SYDVKM. CDR3 protein: CASRLRPFTDTQYF. The CDR3 DNA reads as TGTGCCAGCAGGCTTAGACCTTTTACAGATACGCAGTATTTT.

Only a few counts were recorded for this clone. The J gene is TRBJ2-2, the V gene TRBV5-1; 11 bases agree with TRBD2. Germline assignment: CDR1 SGHRS and CDR2 YFSETQ. The V gene end was trimmed by 3 bases and the J gene end by 0 bases; junction bases not matched to a gene: 7. The length of the CDR3 is 18 residues. CDR3 protein: CASSYQGLAGANTGELFF. In nucleotides, the CDR3 is TGCGCCAGCAGCTATCAAGGACTAGCGGGCGCGAACACCGGGGAGCTGTTTTTT.

In its sample, this clone was seen many times. This chain connects TRBV5-6 to TRBJ2-1; perhaps TRBD2 as D (5 bases). With 4 bases removed from V and 6 bases from J, the gap between germline ends came to 14 bases. CDR3 length: 14 residues. Germline V lookup: CDR1 SGHDT, CDR2 YYEEEE. The CDR3 is CASSRRLNLNEQFF. The CDR3 DNA is TGTGCCAGCAGCCGGCGACTAAATCTCAATGAGCAGTTCTTC. Together with reference TRBV5-6 and TRBJ2-1, the CDR3 gives the full variable domain: DAGVTQSPTHLIKTRGQQVTLRCSPKSGHDTVSWYQQALGQGPQFIFQYYEEEERQRGNFPDRFSGHQFPNYSSELNVNALLLGDSALYLCASSRRLNLNEQFFGPGTRLTVL.

The chain recombines TRBV5-1 with TRBJ2-5; D gene ambiguous. Germline V lookup: CDR1 SGHRS, CDR2 YFSETQ. This CDR3 is 15 amino acids long. Trimming took 0 bases from V and 1 from J, leaving 10 bases between them. For the CDR3, the DNA is TGCGCCAGCAGCTTGGAGCCGGGCCCCCAAGAGACCCAGTACTTC. The encoded protein is CASSLEPGPQETQYF.

The table lists this clone with a few counts. The sample contains more than one DNA sequence encoding this CDR3. The chain has TRBV5-1 and TRBJ2-3; 7 positions agree with TRBD2. Trimming removed 0 bases from V and 3 bases from J; junction bases left unmatched: 4. This CDR3 is built from 15 residues. CDR1 SGHRS and CDR2 YFSETQ come from the germline V gene. DNA of the CDR3: TGCGCCAGCAGCTTGGCGGGCGGGAGAACAGATACGCAGTATTTT. Translating it yields CASSLAGGRTDTQYF. Based on the CDR3 plus reference TRBV5-1 and TRBJ2-3, the full variable domain is KAGVTQTPRYLIKTRGQQVTLSCSPISGHRSVSWYQQTPGQGLQFLFEYFSETQRNKGNFPGRFSGRQFSNSRSEMNVSTLELGDSALYLCASSLAGGRTDTQYFGPGTRLTVL.

This clone has just a few counts. The rearrangement joins TRBV28 to TRBJ1-5; perhaps TRBD1 as D (6 bases). Germline V gene sequence: CDR1 MDHEN, CDR2 SYDVKM. The length of the CDR3 is 16 residues. Trimming removed 5 bases at V and 0 bases at J, with 14 bases between. The CDR3 sequence: CASSRTDNYSNQPQHF. DNA for the CDR3: TGTGCCAGCAGTCGGACAGACAACTATAGCAATCAGCCCCAGCATTTT.